The 22 T cell receptor beta chains listed next were all sequenced from one sample in a study of siplizumab effects on memory and regulatory T cells (dated by TCRdb to between 2018 and 2020). The library was obtained by the immunoSEQ multiplex PCR assay. TCRdb holds this immuneACCESS table with in-frame rearrangements only. Some clones are missing; in checked studies, unresolved V genes explain under half, and the rest has no known cause. This sample lists over 100,000 clones; 93% were detected once. The ten largest clones take up 0.6% to 0.7% of the sample. Sequencing input: Tregs sorted from blood. The receptors were gathered from a human donor in good health.

The rearrangement uses TRBV4-1 and TRBJ2-3; weak D call: TRBD1 (7 bases). Germline CDR1 MGHRA, CDR2 YSYEKL. V gave up 1 base and J gave up 6 bases, with 17 bases separating them. This CDR3 region has 16 residues. The CDR3 bases are TGCGCCAGCAGCCAAGTTTTAGGGGGCGCGGGGGATACGCAGTATTTT. Its protein is CASSQVLGGAGDTQYF.

V usage is TRBV5-1 and J usage is TRBJ2-1, with D perhaps TRBD1 or TRBD2 (6 bases each). The CDR3 spans 13 residues. Germline V gives CDR1 SGHRS, CDR2 YFSETQ. The V end was cut by 6 bases, the J end by 6 bases, with 13 bases between. The CDR3 region has the DNA TGCGCCAGCACTTGGGGGGCAATCAATGAGCAGTTCTTC. It encodes CASTWGAINEQFF. The full variable domain, with the rest looked up from reference TRBV5-1 and TRBJ2-1, is KAGVTQTPRYLIKTRGQQVTLSCSPISGHRSVSWYQQTPGQGLQFLFEYFSETQRNKGNFPGRFSGRQFSNSRSEMNVSTLELGDSALYLCASTWGAINEQFFGPGTRLTVL.

In nucleotides, the CDR3 is TGTGCCAGCAGCCCCGAGGGACTAGCGGGAGCGAACACCGGGGAGCTGTTTTTT. This gives the protein CASSPEGLAGANTGELFF. The V gene is TRBV4-2, the J gene TRBJ2-2, with 14 bases identical to TRBD2. CDR3 size: 18 residues. CDR1 and CDR2 (germline): LGHNA, YNFKEQ. Germline trimming cut 4 bases from V and 0 bases from J; bases unmatched to any gene: 4.

This rearrangement joins TRBV11-2 to TRBJ1-4; D might be TRBD1 (5 bases). Germline CDR1 reads SGHAT; CDR2 reads FQNNGV. The CDR3 length is 18 residues. The V end lost 5 bases, the J end lost 0 bases, and 19 bases lay between the germline ends. The CDR3 DNA sequence: TGTGCCAGCAGCCCCCCGCCGGGACGGCTATCAACTAATGAAAAACTGTTTTTT. Amino acids: CASSPPPGRLSTNEKLFF.

The rearrangement uses TRBV6-6 and TRBJ1-1, with 10 bases identical to TRBD1. CDR3 size: 15 residues. Losses at the gene ends were 5 bases for V and 5 bases for J; bases not matched to a gene: 8. Germline CDR1 and CDR2: MNHNY and SVGAGI (reference sequence). DNA of the CDR3: TGTGCCAGCAGTGGCTTCCGGGACAGGGGAACTGAAGCTTTCTTT. Protein: CASSGFRDRGTEAFF.

The chain employs TRBV25-1 and TRBJ1-1; D gene ambiguous. The V end was cut by 4 bases, the J end by 4 bases, with 4 bases between. Germline loops: CDR1 MGHDK, CDR2 SYGVNS. The CDR3 runs to 11 residues. The CDR3 here is CASSGGTEAFF. CDR3 in DNA: TGTGCCAGCAGTGGGGGCACTGAAGCTTTCTTT.

This chain joins TRBV10-2 and TRBJ1-1; D may be TRBD1 (6 bases). This CDR3 is 14 amino acids long. Trimming cost V 6 bases and J 6 bases, with 17 bases left between them. CDR1 and CDR2 (germline): WSHSY, SAAADI. DNA for the CDR3: TGCGCCAGCAGACCCCGGACAGTGGCGTCTGAAGCTTTCTTT. Protein sequence: CASRPRTVASEAFF.

The chain has TRBV18 and TRBJ1-1; 7 positions match TRBD1. The CDR3 consists of 12 residues. Looked up from germline, CDR1 is KGHSH and CDR2 is LQKENI. V lost 2 bases, J lost 7 bases, and 1 base stayed unmatched. CDR3 residues: CASSPYRGEAFF. The CDR3 DNA is TGTGCCAGCTCACCATACAGGGGTGAAGCTTTCTTT.

The V and J genes are TRBV11-1 and TRBJ2-7; D remains unclear. Germline values: CDR1 SGHAT, CDR2 FQDESV (reference sequence). V shed 3 bases and J shed 3 bases, with 12 bases lying between them. The CDR3 runs to 14 residues. The CDR3 nucleotides read TGTGCCAGCAGCTTCTCCAGGATTAACTACGAGCAGTACTTC. This translates into CASSFSRINYEQYF.

This chain uses TRBV7-8 with TRBJ2-5, with 8 bases identical to TRBD1. The CDR3 consists of 14 residues. Germline V gene lookup returns CDR1 SGHVS and CDR2 FQNEAQ. The ends lost 5 bases at V and 2 bases at J; junction bases unmatched: 4. CDR3 coding DNA: TGTGCCAGCAGCACAGGACAGGGACAAGAGACCCAGTACTTC. Encoded protein: CASSTGQGQETQYF.

The chain is built from TRBV9 and TRBJ2-1; TRBD2 agrees at 11 bases. The CDR3 sequence is 15 residues long. Germline V gives CDR1 SGDLS, CDR2 YYNGEE. Trimming removed 1 base from V and 7 bases from J; junction bases left unmatched: 4. CDR3 residues: CASSVLASGRNEQFF. Written as DNA, the CDR3 is TGTGCCAGCAGCGTATTGGCTAGCGGGAGGAATGAGCAGTTCTTC.

J is TRBJ2-1 and V is TRBV9; D gene unclear. Germline V lookup: CDR1 SGDLS, CDR2 YYNGEE. V lost 3 bases and J 9 bases, leaving 7 bases between the germline ends. This CDR3 is 11 amino acids long. The CDR3 DNA reads TGTGCCAGCAGCGCTTTTGGTGAGCAGTTCTTC. It specifies CASSAFGEQFF.

The chain combines TRBV6-5 with TRBJ1-1; D is undetermined. V was trimmed by 2 bases and J by 4 bases, leaving 11 bases between them. Germline V gene sequence: CDR1 MNHEY, CDR2 SVGAGI. The CDR3 runs 14 residues. The CDR3 is CASSYSSTFTEAFF. The DNA of the CDR3 is TGTGCCAGCAGTTACAGTTCTACATTCACTGAAGCTTTCTTT.

This rearrangement joins TRBV5-1 to TRBJ1-1; no reliable D call. V lost 4 bases to trimming and J lost 5 bases, with 15 bases between them. CDR1 is SGHRS and CDR2 is YFSETQ in the germline V gene. CDR3 size: 14 residues. The CDR3 region is CASSDGDLGTEAFF. CDR3 in DNA: TGCGCCAGCAGCGACGGCGACCTCGGTACTGAAGCTTTCTTT.

The chain couples TRBV20-1 to TRBJ1-2; perhaps TRBD1 as D (5 bases). V lost 8 bases and J lost 6, with 13 bases in between. Germline CDR1 DFQATT, CDR2 SNEGSKA (reference sequence). There are 11 residues in the CDR3. The CDR3 DNA is TGCAGTACCGGAAAAGGGGATGGCTACACCTTC. Residues: CSTGKGDGYTF.

This chain uses TRBV19 with TRBJ1-1, with 7 nucleotides matching TRBD1. Germline CDR1 is LNHDA and CDR2 is SQIVND (reference sequence). V shed 8 bases, J shed 0 bases, and the junction held 12 bases outside the gene matches. This CDR3 has 16 amino acids. The CDR3 loop reads CASYSTHRGVNTEAFF. The CDR3 bases are TGTGCCAGTTACTCAACGCACAGGGGAGTGAACACTGAAGCTTTCTTT.

The chain combines TRBV6-1 with TRBJ2-3; the D gene is possibly TRBD2 (5 bases). CDR3 length: 14 amino acids. CDR1 MNHNS and CDR2 SASEGT come from the germline V gene. V lost 3 bases to trimming and J lost 3 bases, with 10 bases between them. CDR3 loop: CASSDLAGTDTQYF. CDR3 sequence (DNA): TGTGCCAGCAGTGATCTAGCAGGTACAGATACGCAGTATTTT.

The rearrangement uses TRBV15 and TRBJ2-1, with 8 bases fitting TRBD2. The CDR3 extends over 17 amino acids. CDR1 is LNHNV, CDR2 YYDKDF, per germline (reference sequence). Trimming removed 3 bases from V and 5 bases from J; junction bases left unmatched: 12. The chain's CDR3 is CATSRDRLAFRHNEQFF. In DNA, the CDR3 is TGTGCCACCAGCAGGGACAGACTAGCGTTCCGCCACAATGAGCAGTTCTTC. The whole variable domain, remainder taken from reference TRBV15 and TRBJ2-1, is DAMVIQNPRYQVTQFGKPVTLSCSQTLNHNVMYWYQQKSSQAPKLLFHYYDKDFNNEADTPDNFQSRRPNTSFCFLDIRSPGLGDTAMYLCATSRDRLAFRHNEQFFGPGTRLTVL.

The chain couples TRBV7-3 to TRBJ1-4, with D hard to call. Germline CDR1 reads SGHTA; CDR2 reads FQGTGA. With 5 bases removed from V and 7 bases from J, the gap between germline ends came to 14 bases. This CDR3 comprises 14 residues. CDR3 amino acids: CASSPPGVTEKLFF. CDR3 DNA sequence: TGTGCCAGCAGCCCCCCGGGTGTAACTGAAAAACTGTTTTTT.

The V call is TRBV5-1, the J call TRBJ1-2; the match to TRBD1 covers 9 bases. Trimming took 0 bases from V and 4 from J; bases not matched to a gene: 4. This CDR3 region has 15 residues. CDR1 is SGHRS and CDR2 is YFSETQ in the germline V gene. The CDR3 sequence is CASSLVGTGTYGYTF. CDR3 sequence (DNA): TGCGCCAGCAGCTTGGTAGGGACAGGGACCTATGGCTACACCTTC.

This chain links TRBV5-1 with TRBJ2-7, with unresolved D. V was cut by 1 base and J by 2 bases, with 13 bases left in between. The CDR3 covers 15 residues. CDR1 and CDR2 from the germline V gene are SGHRS and YFSETQ. The CDR3 DNA follows: TGCGCCAGCAGCTTGTACCAACACATGGCCTACGAGCAGTACTTC. Translated, it gives CASSLYQHMAYEQYF.

The V call is TRBV7-9, the J call TRBJ1-1; no firm D call. The V end was cut by 1 base, the J end by 1 base, with 7 bases between. The CDR3 runs to 14 residues. Germline-derived CDR1 and CDR2 are SEHNR and FQNEAQ (reference sequence). The CDR3 loop is CASSLVVQNTEAFF. As DNA, the CDR3 is TGTGCCAGCAGCTTAGTCGTCCAGAACACTGAAGCTTTCTTT.